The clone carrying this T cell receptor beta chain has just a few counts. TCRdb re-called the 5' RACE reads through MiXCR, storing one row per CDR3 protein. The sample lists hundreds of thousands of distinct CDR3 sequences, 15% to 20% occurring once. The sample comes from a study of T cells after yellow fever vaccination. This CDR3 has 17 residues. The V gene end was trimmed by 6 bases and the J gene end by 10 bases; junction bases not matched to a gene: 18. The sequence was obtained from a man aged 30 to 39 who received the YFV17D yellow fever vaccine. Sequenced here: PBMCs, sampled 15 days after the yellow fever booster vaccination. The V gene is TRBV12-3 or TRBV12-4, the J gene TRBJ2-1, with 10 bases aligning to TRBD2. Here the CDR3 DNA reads TGTGCCAGCAGCCGCCGGGGAGCGGGAGGGCCATTGGAAGAGCAGTTCTTC. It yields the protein CASSRRGAGGPLEEQFF.